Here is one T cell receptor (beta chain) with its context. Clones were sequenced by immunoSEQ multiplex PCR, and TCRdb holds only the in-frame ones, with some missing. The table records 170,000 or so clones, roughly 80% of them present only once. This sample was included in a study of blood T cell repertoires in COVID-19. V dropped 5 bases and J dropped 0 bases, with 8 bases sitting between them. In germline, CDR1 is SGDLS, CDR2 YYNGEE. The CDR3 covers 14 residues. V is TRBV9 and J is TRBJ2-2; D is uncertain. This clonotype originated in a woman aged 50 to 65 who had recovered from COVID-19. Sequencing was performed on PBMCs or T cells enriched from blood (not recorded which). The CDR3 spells CASRRHSNTGELFF. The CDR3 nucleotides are TGTGCCAGCAGGAGGCACTCGAACACCGGGGAGCTGTTTTTT.